The 11 T cell receptor beta chains given below trace back to one sample, sequenced in a study of blood T cell repertoires in COVID-19. Only in-frame clones appear in the TCRdb table, and some are missing; sequencing was by immunoSEQ multiplex PCR. The sample includes some 300,000 clones, approximately 89% of them seen just once. The sequencing input was PBMCs or T cells enriched from blood (not recorded which). Every receptor here comes from a woman between 35 and 50 years old who had recovered from COVID-19.

CDR3 loop: CASSDTRGYTF. The CDR3 nucleotides are TGTGCCAGCAGTGACACCCGGGGCTACACCTTC. V usage is TRBV6-2 or TRBV6-3 and J usage is TRBJ1-2; D gene uncertain. V was cut by 5 bases and J by 8 bases, with 9 bases left in between. Germline V gives CDR1 MNHEY, CDR2 SVGEGT. The CDR3 runs 11 residues.

The rearrangement links TRBV28 to TRBJ1-1; no clear D. In germline, CDR1 is MDHEN, CDR2 SYDVKM. The V end lost 5 bases, the J end lost 1 base, and 14 bases lay between the germline ends. The CDR3 runs 15 residues. As DNA, the CDR3 is TGTGCCAGCAGTCCCCTCCGCGACAAGAACACTGAAGCTTTCTTT. Its protein is CASSPLRDKNTEAFF.

V usage is TRBV7-9 and J usage is TRBJ1-4; D unclear. The CDR3 totals 11 residues. V was shortened by 2 bases and J by 8 bases, with 3 bases between the two germline ends. The germline gives CDR1 SEHNR, CDR2 FQNEAQ (reference sequence). DNA for the CDR3: TGTGCCAGCAGCTTACAGGAAAAACTGTTTTTT. Its translation: CASSLQEKLFF.

The V gene is TRBV7-8, the J gene TRBJ1-3; weak D call: TRBD1 (6 bases). The germline V gene encodes CDR1 SGHVS and CDR2 FQNEAQ. V was pared by 2 bases and J by 0 bases, with 14 bases between. The CDR3 is made up of 17 amino acids. In DNA, the CDR3 is TGTGCCAGCAGCTTACAAGCGACAGGCCGCTCTGGAAACACCATATATTTT. Amino acids: CASSLQATGRSGNTIYF.

The chain employs TRBV7-2 and TRBJ1-6, with 8 nucleotides matching TRBD1. The CDR3 consists of 16 residues. The trim removed 3 bases at V and 6 bases at J, leaving 7 bases unmatched. From germline, CDR1 is SGHTA and CDR2 FQGNSA. Written as DNA, the CDR3 is TGTGCCAGCAGCTTGAGTAGCGGACAGGGTAATTCACCCCTCCACTTT. This translates into CASSLSSGQGNSPLHF. The entire variable domain, with the rest obtained from reference TRBV7-2 and TRBJ1-6, is as follows: GAGVSQSPSNKVTEKGKDVELRCDPISGHTALYWYRQSLGQGLEFLIYFQGNSAPDKSGLPSDRFSAERTGGSVSTLTIQRTQQEDSAVYLCASSLSSGQGNSPLHFGNGTRLTVT.

The chain combines TRBV19 with TRBJ2-7; D possibly corresponds to TRBD2 (5 bases). Per germline, CDR1 LNHDA and CDR2 SQIVND (reference sequence). Trimming left V 6 bases short and J 6 bases short, with 18 bases between. This CDR3 is 14 amino acids long. This chain's CDR3 is CASRLRVSSSEQYF. For the CDR3, the DNA is TGTGCCAGTAGACTGCGGGTCAGTTCTTCCGAGCAGTACTTC.

The V and J genes are TRBV19 and TRBJ1-1, with 12 bases matching TRBD1. J gave up 7 bases and V 4 bases, and 7 bases lay outside the gene matches. The CDR3 totals 15 residues. Germline CDR1 reads LNHDA; CDR2 reads SQIVND (reference sequence). The CDR3 DNA reads as TGTGCCAGTAGTACCTTGGGACAGGGGGCTAGTGAAGCTTTCTTT. It codes for CASSTLGQGASEAFF.

V and J are TRBV30 and TRBJ2-3; 8 positions match TRBD2. Germline V gene lookup returns CDR1 GTSNPN and CDR2 SVGIG (reference sequence). V gave up 1 base and J gave up 8 bases; unmatched junction bases: 8. The CDR3 covers 14 residues. The DNA of the CDR3 is TGTGCCTGGAGTGGGAGCGGGGGCATTGTTACGCAGTATTTT. Amino acids: CAWSGSGGIVTQYF.

The chain links TRBV2 to TRBJ2-3; D is ambiguous. The germline CDR1 and CDR2 sequences are SNHLY and FYNNEI. Trimming cost V 8 bases and J 3 bases, with 3 bases left between them. This CDR3 has 10 residues. The CDR3 is CASRTDTQYF. The CDR3 DNA follows: TGTGCCAGCCGTACAGATACGCAGTATTTT.

The chain couples TRBV9 to TRBJ1-2, with a weak D call TRBD1 (5 bases). V was shortened by 6 bases and J by 2 bases, with 14 bases between the two germline ends. In germline, CDR1 is SGDLS, CDR2 YYNGEE. There are 14 residues in the CDR3. In DNA, the CDR3 is TGTGCCAGCACCGTGGGCAGGGCGAACTATGGCTACACCTTC. Amino acids: CASTVGRANYGYTF.

The genes are TRBV11-3 and TRBJ2-7, with D possibly TRBD1 on 6 matching bases. CDR1 is SGHNT, CDR2 YENEEA, per germline. The ends were cut back, 0 bases at V and 6 bases at J, with 12 bases in the middle. CDR3 length equals 14 residues. As DNA, the CDR3 is TGTGCCAGCAGCTTAGAAGGGGGATCGGTCGAGCAGTACTTC. Protein sequence: CASSLEGGSVEQYF.